What follows describes a single T cell receptor (beta chain). This record comes from a study of blood T cell repertoires in COVID-19. Study at large: PBMCs, B-cell-depleted T cells, or T cells provided the cDNA or gDNA that made up the material.

Study processing details: Estimation of nucleated cell counts relied on the amplification of reference gene primers. The repertoire was sequenced with immunoSEQ multiplex PCR; TCRdb's copy has only in-frame clones and lacks some. The V and J calls and the clone size are those of that table, but D and trimming were determined from the DNA. The table records 90,000 to 150,000 clones, 55% to 75% of them present only once. The V segment lost 4 bases and the J segment 7 bases; nucleotides outside the gene matches: 10. Germline-derived CDR1 and CDR2 are GTSNPN and SVGIG (reference sequence). CDR3 length: 14 amino acids.

What was sequenced was peripheral blood. This sequence joins TRBV30 and TRBJ2-7, with 10 bases fitting TRBD1. The origin of this receptor is a human donor with acute or convalescent COVID-19. The donor label of this sample is uncertain. This chain's CDR3 is CAWTPPGQGREQYF. In nucleotides, the CDR3 is TGTGCCTGGACTCCTCCGGGACAGGGGCGGGAGCAGTACTTC. The full variable domain, completed using reference TRBV30 and TRBJ2-7, is SQTIHQWPATLVQPVGSPLSLECTVEGTSNPNLYWYRQAAGRGLQLLFYSVGIGQISSEVPQNLSASRPQDRQFILSSKKLLLSDSGFYLCAWTPPGQGREQYFGPGTRLTVT.